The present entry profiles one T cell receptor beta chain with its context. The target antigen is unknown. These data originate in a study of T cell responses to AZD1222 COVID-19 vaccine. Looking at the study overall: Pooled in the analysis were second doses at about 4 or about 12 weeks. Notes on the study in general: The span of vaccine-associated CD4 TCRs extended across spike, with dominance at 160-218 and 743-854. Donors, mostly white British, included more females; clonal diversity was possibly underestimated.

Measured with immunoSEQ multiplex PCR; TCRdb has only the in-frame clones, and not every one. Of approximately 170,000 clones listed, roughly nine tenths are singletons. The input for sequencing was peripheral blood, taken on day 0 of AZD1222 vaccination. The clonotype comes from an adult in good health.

The CDR3 loop is CATSAAGPSNQPQHF. CDR3 bases: TGTGCCACCAGTGCGGCAGGGCCTAGCAATCAGCCCCAGCATTTT. The chain has TRBV24-1 and TRBJ1-5, with a tentative D call TRBD1 (5 bases). The V gene lost 5 bases and the J gene lost 0 bases, with 10 bases spanning the gap. The CDR3 loop spans 15 amino acids. The germline CDR1 and CDR2 sequences are KGHDR and SFDVKD.